These T cell receptor beta chains were read from a single sample in a study of beta chain features in type 1 diabetes. Profiled with immunoSEQ multiplex PCR; TCRdb holds only in-frame clones, not every one. This sample has about 53,000 clones; under 60% occur once, and the top ten carry 2.6%. Sequenced input: Tregs from blood. The receptors derive from a woman in her thirties or forties with type 1 diabetes. The CDR3 runs from the conserved cysteine through the conserved F or W. The order of the fields is clone size, D gene, V gene, J gene, CDR3 DNA, CDR3 protein. A D gene is named only where the DNA matches it firmly. Where a row states a size, it is once, few, many or the class of an expanded clone; other rows omit it.

size: .
D: .
V: TRBV4-3
J: TRBJ1-5
DNA: TGCGCCAGCAGCTTGACCAGGGTTAGCAATCAGCCCCAGCATTTT
CDR3: CASSLTRVSNQPQHF

size: .
D: .
V: TRBV30
J: TRBJ2-1
DNA: TGTGCCTGGAGTATAGTTGAGCAGTTCTTC
CDR3: CAWSIVEQFF

size: once
D: TRBD1
V: TRBV28
J: TRBJ1-1
DNA: TGTGCCAGCGGATCCCAGGGGGCGCGCACTGAAGCTTTCTTT
CDR3: CASGSQGARTEAFF

size: .
D: TRBD1
V: TRBV5-1
J: TRBJ2-2
DNA: TGCGCCAGCAGCTTCCTACAGGGGAACGTAGCGAACACCGGGGAGCTGTTTTTT
CDR3: CASSFLQGNVANTGELFF

size: .
D: .
V: TRBV5-4
J: TRBJ1-2
DNA: TGTGCCAGCAGCTCTGGACAGTATGGCTACACCTTC
CDR3: CASSSGQYGYTF

size: few
D: TRBD2
V: TRBV28
J: TRBJ2-3
DNA: TGTGCCATCAGCGGGATTCAAGGCGATACGCAGTATTTT
CDR3: CAISGIQGDTQYF

size: few
D: .
V: TRBV7-2
J: TRBJ2-6
DNA: TGTGCCAGCAGCTTCGGATTGGGGCTTGGGGCCAACGTCCTGACTTTC
CDR3: CASSFGLGLGANVLTF

size: .
D: TRBD2
V: TRBV7-2
J: TRBJ2-1
DNA: TGTGCCAGCAACCAGTGGGGGACTAGCGGGAGTTTTGAGCAGTTCTTC
CDR3: CASNQWGTSGSFEQFF

size: .
D: TRBD2
V: TRBV5-1
J: TRBJ2-1
DNA: TGCGCCAGCAGCTTGGATCTAGCGGGGACGGAGCAGTTCTTC
CDR3: CASSLDLAGTEQFF

size: .
D: .
V: TRBV5-1
J: TRBJ1-6
DNA: TGCGCCAGCAGCCTGGACGGAGGCGGTTCACCCCTCCACTTT
CDR3: CASSLDGGGSPLHF

size: .
D: TRBD1
V: TRBV28
J: TRBJ1-5
DNA: TGTGCCAGCAGTTTGGGCCCGACAGGGGACCATCAGCCCCAGCATTTT
CDR3: CASSLGPTGDHQPQHF

size: .
D: .
V: TRBV5-1
J: TRBJ1-1
DNA: TGCGCCAGCAGCTTGGCGACATCTGAAGCTTTCTTT
CDR3: CASSLATSEAFF

size: .
D: TRBD1
V: TRBV5-4
J: TRBJ1-2
DNA: TGTGCCAGCAGCCCGGGACAGGAGTATGGCTACACCTTC
CDR3: CASSPGQEYGYTF

size: .
D: .
V: TRBV5-6
J: TRBJ2-2
DNA: TGTGCCAGCAGCTTGCTTATAGCGGACACCGGGGAGCTGTTTTTT
CDR3: CASSLLIADTGELFF

size: .
D: .
V: TRBV28
J: TRBJ1-5
DNA: TGTGCCAGCAGTTTATGGGGGGCACGGAATCAGCCCCAGCATTTT
CDR3: CASSLWGARNQPQHF

size: .
D: .
V: TRBV7-2
J: TRBJ1-2
DNA: TGTGCCAGCAGCTACCCAGGGGCGACGGCCTATGGCTACACCTTC
CDR3: CASSYPGATAYGYTF

size: .
D: .
V: TRBV28
J: TRBJ1-2
DNA: TGTGCCAGCAGGGTAACAGGGTACTATGGCTACACCTTC
CDR3: CASRVTGYYGYTF

size: .
D: .
V: TRBV7-9
J: TRBJ2-5
DNA: TGTGCCAGCAGCTTTGCAGCGGCGGCAGAGACCCAGTACTTC
CDR3: CASSFAAAAETQYF

size: few
D: .
V: TRBV7-2
J: TRBJ2-1
DNA: TGTGCCAGCAGCTTAAATCTGGCTAGCGTTGACGGTGAGCAGTTCTTC
CDR3: CASSLNLASVDGEQFF

size: few
D: .
V: TRBV4-2
J: TRBJ2-3
DNA: TGTGCCAGCAGCCCTCTCGGGGCGGGCGGGGCGAGCACAGATACGCAGTATTTT
CDR3: CASSPLGAGGASTDTQYF

size: .
D: .
V: TRBV7-2
J: TRBJ1-1
DNA: TGCGCCAGCAGCCAACAACCCCAGGGGATGAACACTGAAGCTTTCTTT
CDR3: CASSQQPQGMNTEAFF

size: few
D: .
V: TRBV30
J: TRBJ2-2
DNA: TGTGCCTGGACAGGGAATGGCGGGGAGCTGTTTTTT
CDR3: CAWTGNGGELFF

size: .
D: TRBD2
V: TRBV5-4
J: TRBJ2-3
DNA: TGTGCCAGCAGCCCCAGTAGCGGGGGAGCAGATACGCAGTATTTT
CDR3: CASSPSSGGADTQYF

size: .
D: .
V: TRBV25-1
J: TRBJ2-7
DNA: TGTGCCAGCCGAAGGGCCTCAGGGGCCACATACGAGCAGTACTTC
CDR3: CASRRASGATYEQYF

size: .
D: .
V: TRBV28
J: TRBJ1-5
DNA: TGTGCCAGCAGTTTACTCCAGGGGAATCAGCCCCAGCATTTT
CDR3: CASSLLQGNQPQHF

size: few
D: .
V: TRBV28
J: TRBJ1-2
DNA: TGTGCCAGCGGCTTTATAGGCTACACCTTC
CDR3: CASGFIGYTF

size: .
D: .
V: TRBV6-1
J: TRBJ2-2
DNA: TGTGCCACCCAAAGACAGTTCGCGAACACCGGGGAGCTGTTTTTT
CDR3: CATQRQFANTGELFF

size: .
D: TRBD2
V: TRBV7-6
J: TRBJ2-1
DNA: TGTGCCAGCAGCGCCCTCGGCGGGAGTAAATATGAGCAGTTCTTC
CDR3: CASSALGGSKYEQFF

size: few
D: .
V: TRBV30
J: TRBJ2-1
DNA: TGTGCCTGGAGTACCCGACTAGTCCCCCCGAATGAGCAGTTCTTC
CDR3: CAWSTRLVPPNEQFF

size: .
D: TRBD1
V: TRBV18
J: TRBJ1-2
DNA: TGTGCCAGCTCACCACAGGGACAGCTTCTTAACTATGGCTACACCTTC
CDR3: CASSPQGQLLNYGYTF

size: .
D: TRBD2
V: TRBV28
J: TRBJ2-1
DNA: TGTGCCACCCAGTTTATCTCGGGACTAGCGGGGGGCCGCTCCTACAATGAGCAGTTCTTC
CDR3: CATQFISGLAGGRSYNEQFF

size: .
D: TRBD1
V: TRBV7-2
J: TRBJ2-7
DNA: TGTGCCAGCAGATCGCCACAGGGGGCCGGGGAGCAGTACTTC
CDR3: CASRSPQGAGEQYF

size: few
D: .
V: TRBV2
J: TRBJ1-2
DNA: TGTGCCAGCAGTCTCCGACAACCTAACTATGGCTACACCTTC
CDR3: CASSLRQPNYGYTF

size: .
D: .
V: TRBV15
J: TRBJ2-7
DNA: TGTGCCACCGGGGACTCGCGGGGACTTAGCTCCTACGAGCAGTACTTC
CDR3: CATGDSRGLSSYEQYF

size: .
D: .
V: TRBV10-3
J: TRBJ1-1
DNA: TGTGCCATCAGGGCGACAGGTTCCCCTGAAGCTTTCTTT
CDR3: CAIRATGSPEAFF